Listed below are T cell receptor beta chains from one sample, sequenced in a study of T cells in Graves' hyperthyroidism and ophthalmopathy. MiXCR, run by TCRdb on the multiplex PCR reads, gives a single entry per CDR3 protein. The data contain roughly 150,000 distinct CDR3 sequences, about 9.4% of them seen just once; the ten biggest clones take up less than 25%. Sequenced input: blood. The receptors derive from a woman aged 18-29 years with Graves' hyperthyroidism that later progressed to Graves' ophthalmopathy. Each CDR3 is given with its conserved first and last residue. D genes are given only for firm matches. Some rows have no size entry. The others give once, few or many, or a class for an expanded clone.

CDR3 DNA: TGTGCCACCTCTGGCAGCGGCAGGGGTCTATCTACCTACGAGCAGTACTTC
CDR3 protein: CATSGSGRGLSTYEQYF
clone size: few
J gene: TRBJ2-7
D gene: .
V gene: TRBV5-5

CDR3 DNA: TGTGCCTGGAGTCCCATTCCTACTGGAAACACCATATATTTT
CDR3 protein: CAWSPIPTGNTIYF
clone size: .
J gene: TRBJ1-3
D gene: .
V gene: TRBV30

CDR3 DNA: TGCAGCGTCACTAGGGGGGAACTGGGCACTGAAGCTTTCTTT
CDR3 protein: CSVTRGELGTEAFF
clone size: many
J gene: TRBJ1-1
D gene: .
V gene: TRBV29-1

CDR3 DNA: .
CDR3 protein: CASPNQTSLYFCASSRAQYF
clone size: .
J gene: TRBJ2-3
D gene: .
V gene: TRBV27

CDR3 DNA: TGCAGCGTTGTCGTGGGGGGGATACAAGAGACCCAGTACTTC
CDR3 protein: CSVVVGGIQETQYF
clone size: many
J gene: TRBJ2-5
D gene: TRBD2
V gene: TRBV29-1

CDR3 DNA: TGTGCCAGTAGTATGTACCGGGGTAGCGGGAGAATAAACACCGGGGAGCTGTTTTTT
CDR3 protein: CASSMYRGSGRINTGELFF
clone size: .
J gene: TRBJ2-2
D gene: TRBD2
V gene: TRBV19

CDR3 DNA: TGTGCCAGCTCACCATGGGGACTACGCTCCTACGAGCAGTACTTC
CDR3 protein: CASSPWGLRSYEQYF
clone size: many
J gene: TRBJ2-7
D gene: TRBD2
V gene: TRBV18

CDR3 DNA: TGTGCCTGGATACAGGTCATCGGTGGCTACACCTTC
CDR3 protein: CAWIQVIGGYTF
clone size: many
J gene: TRBJ1-2
D gene: .
V gene: TRBV30

CDR3 DNA: TGTGCCAGCAGCTTAGAGCCGACAGGGGGCTATGGCTACACCTTC
CDR3 protein: CASSLEPTGGYGYTF
clone size: many
J gene: TRBJ1-2
D gene: TRBD1
V gene: TRBV7-8

CDR3 DNA: TGTGCCAGTAGTATAGTCAGGGCGGGTCCGGGCTACGAGCAGTACTTC
CDR3 protein: CASSIVRAGPGYEQYF
clone size: many
J gene: TRBJ2-7
D gene: .
V gene: TRBV19

CDR3 DNA: TGTGCCAGCAATCGGGACAGGGGTTCGGAGACCCAGTACTTC
CDR3 protein: CASNRDRGSETQYF
clone size: many
J gene: TRBJ2-5
D gene: TRBD1
V gene: TRBV6-1

CDR3 DNA: TGTGCCAGCAGCTTAGAGATCGGACTAGCGGGAGACCAATCCTACGAGCAGTACTTC
CDR3 protein: CASSLEIGLAGDQSYEQYF
clone size: .
J gene: TRBJ2-7
D gene: TRBD2
V gene: TRBV11-2

CDR3 DNA: TGCGCCAGCAGCCAGGGACTAGCGGGACGGATTTTCACTGGGGAGCTGTTTTTT
CDR3 protein: CASSQGLAGRIFTGELFF
clone size: .
J gene: TRBJ2-2
D gene: TRBD2
V gene: TRBV4-1

CDR3 DNA: TGCAGCGTTGGCGGCGGAGTCACAGATACGCAGTATTTT
CDR3 protein: CSVGGGVTDTQYF
clone size: .
J gene: TRBJ2-3
D gene: .
V gene: TRBV29-1

CDR3 DNA: TGTGCCAGCAGCAGGGACAGAATGAACACTGAAGCTTTCTTT
CDR3 protein: CASSRDRMNTEAFF
clone size: many
J gene: TRBJ1-1
D gene: TRBD1
V gene: TRBV6-1

CDR3 DNA: TGTGCCAGCAGCCTACAGGGGCTTGGGGATTCACCCCTCCACTTT
CDR3 protein: CASSLQGLGDSPLHF
clone size: .
J gene: TRBJ1-6
D gene: TRBD1
V gene: TRBV6-2/TRBV6-3